This T cell receptor beta chain derives from a study of Ad26.COV2.S vaccination and SARS-CoV-2 variants. Study-wide points: Compared with placebo recipients, vaccine recipients had higher spike-specific TCR breadth.

Concerning this clone itself: The antigen remains undetermined.

The data were produced by immunoSEQ multiplex PCR, yet TCRdb's version contains in-frame clones alone and is incomplete. This sample has fewer than 500,000 clones, with approximately 90% found just once. The treatment denotes: around 19 received Ad26.COV2.S at low or high dose, single or two shots; roughly five received placebo; per-sample allocation not given. Following the first vaccine or placebo injection, samples were taken on day 63. Its platform was an Ad26 vector, and its expressed antigen was Wuhan-strain SARS-CoV-2 spike. Between the trimmed V and J ends, which lost 6 bases and 11 bases, there was a span of 19 bases. The CDR3 is 13 amino acids. Germline loops: CDR1 SNHLY, CDR2 FYNNEI.

This specimen consisted of peripheral blood, obtained in a trial of Ad26.COV2.S vaccine versus placebo. This sequence joins TRBV2 and TRBJ1-1; unclear D gene. This clonotype was obtained from a person between 18 and 65 years old who received the Ad26.COV2.S COVID-19 vaccine or a placebo. CDR3 region: CASRGLLADVAFF. The CDR3 nucleotides read TGTGCCAGCAGGGGCCTGCTTGCCGATGTTGCTTTCTTT.